The sequence of this T cell receptor (beta chain) was determined in a study of T cells after yellow fever vaccination. General study results and limits: In FACS-sorted repertoires, abundant clonotypes from the bulk population could appear as contaminants.

This CDR3 has 15 residues. Trimming pared 4 bases from V and 7 bases from J, leaving 14 bases between. CDR1 and CDR2 (germline): KGHSH, LQKENI. TCRdb ran MiXCR on the 5' RACE reads and lists one entry per CDR3 protein. The repertoire consists of 35,000 to 55,000 distinct CDR3 sequences, with about 6.3% occurring once and the leading ten covering more than 9%. The sequence was collected from a man under 40 who received the YFV17D yellow fever vaccine. The chain is built from TRBV18 and TRBJ1-6; D remains unclear. The material sequenced was PBMCs, either bulk or a sorted T-cell subset (CD4+, CD8+, memory, or dextramer-sorted; not recorded which), taken 45 days after the yellow fever booster vaccination. CDR3 amino acids: CASSLTMGQNSPLHF. For the CDR3, the DNA is TGTGCCAGCTCACTAACAATGGGCCAGAATTCACCCCTCCACTTT.